This T cell receptor (beta chain) comes out of a study of blood T cell repertoires in COVID-19. Study in general: T cells, B-cell-depleted T cells, or PBMCs provided the cDNA or gDNA that served as material.

CDR3 length: 14 residues. Germline CDR1 is GTSNPN and CDR2 is SVGIG (reference sequence). V shed 3 bases and J 7 bases; nucleotides not matched to a gene: 4. Measured with immunoSEQ multiplex PCR; TCRdb has only the in-frame clones, and not every one. The sample has fewer than 200,000 clones; 75% to 90% are singletons. Details on this clone: Other DNA sequences from this sample encode an identical CDR3 as well.

The sample comprised PBMCs or T cells enriched from blood (not recorded which). The chain is built from TRBV30 and TRBJ1-5; 12 bases map to TRBD1. This TCR came from a woman in her forties or fifties who had recovered from COVID-19. CDR3 region: CAWRGQGARQPQHF. In DNA form, the CDR3 reads TGTGCCTGGAGGGGACAGGGGGCCCGGCAGCCCCAGCATTTT.